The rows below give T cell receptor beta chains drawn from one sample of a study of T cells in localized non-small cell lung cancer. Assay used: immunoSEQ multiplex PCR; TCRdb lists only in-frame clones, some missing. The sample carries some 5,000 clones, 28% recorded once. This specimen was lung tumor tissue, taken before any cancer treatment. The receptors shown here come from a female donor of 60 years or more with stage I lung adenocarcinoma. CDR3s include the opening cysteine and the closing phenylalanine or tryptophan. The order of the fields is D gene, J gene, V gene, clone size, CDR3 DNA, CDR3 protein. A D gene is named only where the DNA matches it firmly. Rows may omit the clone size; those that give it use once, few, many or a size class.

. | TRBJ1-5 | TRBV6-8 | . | TGTGCCAGCAACCCACGTTGGACATTTAACAATCAGCCCCAGCATTTT | CASNPRWTFNNQPQHF
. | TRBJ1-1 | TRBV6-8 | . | TGTGCCAGCGCTTCAGGGGAATTTGGAGCTTTCTTT | CASASGEFGAFF
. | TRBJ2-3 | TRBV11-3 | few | TGTGCCAGCAGCCGAGGGGCTCCGGGGCCAGATACGCAGTATTTT | CASSRGAPGPDTQYF
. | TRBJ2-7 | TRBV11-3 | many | TGTGCCAGCAGCCTCCTATTAGGCGGCAATTCGGCTAACCCCTACGAGCAGTACTTC | CASSLLLGGNSANPYEQYF
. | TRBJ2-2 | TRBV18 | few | TGTGCCAGCTCACAGCAGGGTCGGTTTGCCGGGGAGCTGTTTTTT | CASSQQGRFAGELFF
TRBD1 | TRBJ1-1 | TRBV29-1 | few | TGCAGCGTGCTCCGGGACAGAAACACTGAAGCTTTCTTT | CSVLRDRNTEAFF
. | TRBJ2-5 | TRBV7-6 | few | TGTGCCAGCAGCTTACTCCCAGGGTCCGAGACCCAGTACTTC | CASSLLPGSETQYF
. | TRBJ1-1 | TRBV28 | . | TGTGCCAGCAGGCAGGGTGGAGGAACTGAAGCTTTCTTT | CASRQGGGTEAFF
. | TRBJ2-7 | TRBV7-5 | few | TGTGCCAGCAGCTTAGAAGTGCAGGGTGGTGGCGAGCAGTACTTC | CASSLEVQGGGEQYF
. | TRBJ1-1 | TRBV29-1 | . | TGCAGCGTTTCCACAGGGCGGAAGGGTGAAGCTTTCTTT | CSVSTGRKGEAFF
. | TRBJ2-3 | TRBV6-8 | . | TGTGCCAGCAGTTTGGGGTTGGCAAATACGCAGTATTTT | CASSLGLANTQYF
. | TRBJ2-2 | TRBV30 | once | TGTGCCTGGAGTCGCACGCCGACCGGGGAGCTGTTTTTT | CAWSRTPTGELFF
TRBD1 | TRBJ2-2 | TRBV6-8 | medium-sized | TGTGCCAGCAGCCCTGGGACAGACTTGAGCACCGGGGAGCTGTTTTTT | CASSPGTDLSTGELFF
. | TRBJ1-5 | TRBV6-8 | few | TGTGCCAGCAGTAAAGACTTCGGGCAGCCCCAGCATTTT | CASSKDFGQPQHF
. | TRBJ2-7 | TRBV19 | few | TGTGCCAGTAGTATACTTACCGGCCACGAGCAGTACTTC | CASSILTGHEQYF
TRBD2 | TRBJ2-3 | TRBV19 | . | TGTGCCAGTAGAGTAGCGGGGGCAGATACGCAGTATTTT | CASRVAGADTQYF
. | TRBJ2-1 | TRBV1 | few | TGCGCCAGCAGCCAAGAAGGGGCAGCGCCCTACAATGAGCAGTTCTTC | CASSQEGAAPYNEQFF
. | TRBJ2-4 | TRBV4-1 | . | TGCGCCAGCAGCTCGGGACCCCAAGCTGGGGACATTCAGTACTTC | CASSSGPQAGDIQYF
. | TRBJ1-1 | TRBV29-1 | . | TGCAGCGCCGAACTAGGCGTGAACACTGAAGCTTTCTTT | CSAELGVNTEAFF
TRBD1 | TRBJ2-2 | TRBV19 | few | TGTGCCAGTAGTAAGGGGGACAGGGGGACCGGGGAGCTGTTTTTT | CASSKGDRGTGELFF
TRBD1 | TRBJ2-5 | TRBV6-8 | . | TGTGCCAGCAGTGGGAATGCGGGGGACAGGGGATGGGAGACCCAGTACTTC | CASSGNAGDRGWETQYF
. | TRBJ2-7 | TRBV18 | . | TGTGCCAGCTCACCCTCCGGGACAAAATACGAGCAGTACTTC | CASSPSGTKYEQYF
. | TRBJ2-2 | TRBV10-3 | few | TGTGCGATTTCCCCCAAAAAAGGCGCCGGGGAGCTGTTTTTT | CAISPKKGAGELFF
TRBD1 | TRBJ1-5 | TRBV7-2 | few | TGTGCCAGCAGTTACAGGGGGCAACAGCCCCAGCATTTT | CASSYRGQQPQHF
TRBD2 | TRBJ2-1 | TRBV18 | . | TGTGCCAGCTCACCACCGGGGAGGCTAGCGGGAGGCAGTGAGCAGTTCTTC | CASSPPGRLAGGSEQFF
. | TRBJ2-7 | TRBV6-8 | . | TGTGCCAAATTCTCGGGACATCCTTACGAGCAGTACTTC | CAKFSGHPYEQYF
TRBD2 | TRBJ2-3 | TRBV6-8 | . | TGTGCCAGCAGCCGGGACTACAACACAGATACGCAGTATTTT | CASSRDYNTDTQYF
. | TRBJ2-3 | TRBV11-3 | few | TGTGCCAGCAGCCCGACATGGGCTAGCACAGATACGCAGTATTTT | CASSPTWASTDTQYF
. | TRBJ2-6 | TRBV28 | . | TGTGCCAGCAGTTCCCACCAGGAGAGCTCTGGGGCCAACGTCCTGACTTTC | CASSSHQESSGANVLTF
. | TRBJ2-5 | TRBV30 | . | TGTGCCTGGAGTGTCGACACCCGGGGCGACCAAGAGACCCAGTACTTC | CAWSVDTRGDQETQYF
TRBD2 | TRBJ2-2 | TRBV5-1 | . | TGCGCCAGCAGCTTGTCTAGCGGGGGGGCCGGGACCGGGGAGCTGTTTTTT | CASSLSSGGAGTGELFF
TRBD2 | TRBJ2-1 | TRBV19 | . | TGTGCCAGTAGTACATCTAGCGGGGGGGCGGCGGAGTCCTACAATGAGCAGTTCTTC | CASSTSSGGAAESYNEQFF
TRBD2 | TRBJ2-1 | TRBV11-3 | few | TGTGCCAGCAGCTCACGACTAGCGGAGAACAATGAGCAGTTCTTC | CASSSRLAENNEQFF
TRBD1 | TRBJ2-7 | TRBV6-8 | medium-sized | TGTGCCAGCAGTCACGGACAGGGGAGCGACGAGCAGTACTTC | CASSHGQGSDEQYF
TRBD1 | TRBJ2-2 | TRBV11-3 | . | TGTGCCAGCAGCAGGACAGGGGCCCCCGGGGAGCTGTTTTTT | CASSRTGAPGELFF
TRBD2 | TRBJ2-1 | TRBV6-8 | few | TGTGCCAGCAGACCGCGACTAGCGGGAGACTACAATGAGCAGTTCTTC | CASRPRLAGDYNEQFF
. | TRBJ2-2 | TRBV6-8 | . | TGTGCCATCAGTGCGAACGAGGGGGTGCCCGGGGAGCTGTTTTTT | CAISANEGVPGELFF